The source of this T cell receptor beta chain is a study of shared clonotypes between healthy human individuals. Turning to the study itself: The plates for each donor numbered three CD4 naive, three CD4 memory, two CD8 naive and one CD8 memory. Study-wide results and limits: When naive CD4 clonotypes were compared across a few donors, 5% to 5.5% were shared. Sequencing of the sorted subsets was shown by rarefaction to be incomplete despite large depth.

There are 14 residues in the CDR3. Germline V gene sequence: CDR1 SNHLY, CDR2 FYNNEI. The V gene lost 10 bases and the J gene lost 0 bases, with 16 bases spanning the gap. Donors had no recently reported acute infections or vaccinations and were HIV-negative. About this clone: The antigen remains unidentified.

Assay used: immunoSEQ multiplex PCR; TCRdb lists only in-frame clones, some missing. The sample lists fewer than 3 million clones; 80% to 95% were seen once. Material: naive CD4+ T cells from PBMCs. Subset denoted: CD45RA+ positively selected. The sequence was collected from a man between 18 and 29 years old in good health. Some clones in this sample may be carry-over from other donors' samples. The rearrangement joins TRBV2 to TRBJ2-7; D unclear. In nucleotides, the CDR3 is TGTGCCACGACGACCGAAATCAGCTCCTACGAGCAGTACTTC. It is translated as CATTTEISSYEQYF.